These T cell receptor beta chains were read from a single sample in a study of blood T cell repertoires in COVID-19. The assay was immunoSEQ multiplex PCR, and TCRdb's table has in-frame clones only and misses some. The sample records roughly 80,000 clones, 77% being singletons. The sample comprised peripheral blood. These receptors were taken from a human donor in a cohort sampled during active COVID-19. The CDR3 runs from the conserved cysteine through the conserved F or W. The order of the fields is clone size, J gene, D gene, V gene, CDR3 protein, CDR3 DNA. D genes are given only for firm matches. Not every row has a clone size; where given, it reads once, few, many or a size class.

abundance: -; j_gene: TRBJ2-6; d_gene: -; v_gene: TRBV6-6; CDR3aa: CASTRRVSGANVLTF; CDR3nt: TGTGCCAGCACCCGACGGGTCTCAGGGGCCAACGTCCTGACTTTC
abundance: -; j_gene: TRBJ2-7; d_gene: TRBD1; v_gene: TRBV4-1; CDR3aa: CASSHHPTGGSYEQYF; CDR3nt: TGCGCCAGCAGCCACCACCCGACAGGGGGATCCTACGAGCAGTACTTC
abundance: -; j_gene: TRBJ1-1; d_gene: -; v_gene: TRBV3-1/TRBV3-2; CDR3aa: CASSQRERGTVAFF; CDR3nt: TGTGCCAGCAGCCAAAGGGAAAGGGGTACTGTAGCTTTCTTT
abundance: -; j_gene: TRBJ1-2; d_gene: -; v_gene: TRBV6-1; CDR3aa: CASSEIGIKGHSNYGYTF; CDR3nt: TGTGCCAGCAGTGAAATTGGTATTAAGGGACATTCTAACTATGGCTACACCTTC
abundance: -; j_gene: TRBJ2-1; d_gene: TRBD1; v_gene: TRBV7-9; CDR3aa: CASSKTTGFNEQFF; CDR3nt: TGTGCCAGCAGCAAGACGACAGGGTTTAATGAGCAGTTCTTC
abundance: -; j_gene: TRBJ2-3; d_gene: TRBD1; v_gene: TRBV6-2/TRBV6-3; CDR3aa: CASSPTVRQGSDTQYF; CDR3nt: TGTGCCAGCAGCCCTACCGTACGACAGGGGTCAGATACGCAGTATTTT
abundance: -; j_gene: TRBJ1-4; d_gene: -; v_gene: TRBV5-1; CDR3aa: CASSSQSSFEKLFF; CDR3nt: TGCGCCAGCAGTTCACAGTCTTCGTTTGAAAAACTGTTTTTT
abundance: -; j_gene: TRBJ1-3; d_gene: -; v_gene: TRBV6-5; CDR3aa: CASALDRSGNTIYF; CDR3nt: TGTGCCAGCGCTCTCGACAGGAGTGGAAACACCATATATTTT
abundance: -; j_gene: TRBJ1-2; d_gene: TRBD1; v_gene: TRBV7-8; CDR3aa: CASSLGDRPYTF; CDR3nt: TGTGCCAGCAGCTTAGGGGACAGACCCTACACCTTC
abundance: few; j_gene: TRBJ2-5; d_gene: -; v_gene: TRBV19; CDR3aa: CASTIRHIQGETQYF; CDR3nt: TGTGCCAGTACTATACGGCATATCCAGGGGGAGACCCAGTACTTC
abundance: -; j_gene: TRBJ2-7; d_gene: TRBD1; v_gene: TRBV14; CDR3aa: CASSYPGQGNEQYF; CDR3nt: TGTGCCAGCAGTTATCCGGGACAGGGGAACGAGCAGTACTTC
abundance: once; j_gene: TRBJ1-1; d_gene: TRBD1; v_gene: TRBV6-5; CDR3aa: CASRGPTGGNTEAFF; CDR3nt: TGTGCCAGCAGGGGACCGACAGGGGGGAACACTGAAGCTTTCTTT
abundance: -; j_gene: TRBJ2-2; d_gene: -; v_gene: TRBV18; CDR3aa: CASSPITGTGELFF; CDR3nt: TGTGCCAGCTCACCAATTACGGGGACCGGGGAGCTGTTTTTT
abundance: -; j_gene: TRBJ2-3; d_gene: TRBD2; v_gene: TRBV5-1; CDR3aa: CASSFLTSGSTDTQYF; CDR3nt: TGCGCCAGCAGCTTTTTAACTAGCGGATCCACAGATACGCAGTATTTT
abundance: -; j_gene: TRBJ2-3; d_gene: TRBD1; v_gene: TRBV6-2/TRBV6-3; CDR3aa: CASSYSPDRADTQYF; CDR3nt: TGTGCCAGCAGTTACTCGCCGGACAGGGCAGATACGCAGTATTTT
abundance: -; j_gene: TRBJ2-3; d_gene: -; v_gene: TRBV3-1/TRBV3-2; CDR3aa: CASSQEEGLGTDTQYF; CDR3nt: TGTGCCAGCAGCCAAGAGGAGGGGCTGGGCACAGATACGCAGTATTTT
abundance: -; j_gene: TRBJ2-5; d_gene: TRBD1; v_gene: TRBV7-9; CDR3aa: CASTPGQGAKETQYF; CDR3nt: TGTGCCAGCACACCGGGACAGGGGGCGAAGGAGACCCAGTACTTC
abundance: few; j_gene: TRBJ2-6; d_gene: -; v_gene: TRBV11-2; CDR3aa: CASSSLAPGANVLTF; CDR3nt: TGTGCCAGCAGCTCTCTAGCGCCTGGGGCCAACGTCCTGACTTTC
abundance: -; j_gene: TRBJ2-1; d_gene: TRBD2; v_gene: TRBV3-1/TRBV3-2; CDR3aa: CASSQGTSVNEQFF; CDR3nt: TGTGCCAGCAGCCAAGGGACTAGCGTCAATGAGCAGTTCTTC
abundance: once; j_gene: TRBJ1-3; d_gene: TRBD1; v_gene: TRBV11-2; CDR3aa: CASSLEQGRNGNTIYF; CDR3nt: TGTGCCAGCAGCTTAGAACAGGGGAGAAACGGAAACACCATATATTTT
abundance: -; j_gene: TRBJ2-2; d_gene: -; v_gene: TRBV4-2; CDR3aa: CASSQVQESLNTGELFF; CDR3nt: TGTGCCAGCAGCCAAGTCCAGGAATCCCTGAACACCGGGGAGCTGTTTTTT
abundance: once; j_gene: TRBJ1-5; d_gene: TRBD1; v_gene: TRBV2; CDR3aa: CASSHTGEHNQPQHF; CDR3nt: TGTGCCAGCAGCCATACAGGGGAGCACAATCAGCCCCAGCATTTT
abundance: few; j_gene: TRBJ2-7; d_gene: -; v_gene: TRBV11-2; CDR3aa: CASSLDVYEQYF; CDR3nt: TGTGCCAGCAGCTTAGACGTCTACGAGCAGTACTTC
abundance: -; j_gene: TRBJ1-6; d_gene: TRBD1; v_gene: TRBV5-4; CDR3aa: CASRPDRGSFSPLHF; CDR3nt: TGTGCCAGCAGACCGGACAGGGGAAGCTTTTCACCCCTCCACTTT
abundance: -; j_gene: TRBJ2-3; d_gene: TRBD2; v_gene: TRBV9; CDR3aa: CASSVTGLAGGGDTQYF; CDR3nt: TGTGCCAGCAGCGTAACTGGACTAGCGGGGGGAGGAGATACGCAGTATTTT
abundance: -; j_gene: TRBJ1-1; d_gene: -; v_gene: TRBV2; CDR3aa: CASTGSWTEAFF; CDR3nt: TGTGCCAGCACCGGTAGTTGGACTGAAGCTTTCTTT
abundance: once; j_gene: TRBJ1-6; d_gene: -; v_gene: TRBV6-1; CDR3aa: CASSDPDNSPLHF; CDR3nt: TGTGCCAGCAGTGATCCTGATAATTCACCCCTCCACTTT
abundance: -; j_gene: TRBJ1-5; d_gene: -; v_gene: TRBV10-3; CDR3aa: CAISESGGMHQPQHF; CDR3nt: TGTGCCATCAGTGAGTCGGGGGGTATGCATCAGCCCCAGCATTTT
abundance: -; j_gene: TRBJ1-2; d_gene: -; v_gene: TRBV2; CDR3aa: CASSEGRGGYGYTF; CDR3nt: TGTGCCAGCAGTGAGGGCAGAGGAGGCTATGGCTACACCTTC
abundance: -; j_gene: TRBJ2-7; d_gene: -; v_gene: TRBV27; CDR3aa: CASSRPGSYEQYF; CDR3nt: TGTGCCAGCAGCCGGCCGGGTTCCTACGAGCAGTACTTC
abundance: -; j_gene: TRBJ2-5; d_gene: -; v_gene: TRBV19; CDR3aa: CASSTPGKETQYF; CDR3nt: TGTGCCAGTAGTACGCCGGGGAAAGAGACCCAGTACTTC
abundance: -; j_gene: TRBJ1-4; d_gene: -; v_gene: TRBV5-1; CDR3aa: CASSLGGNRVGEKLFF; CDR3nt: TGCGCCAGCAGCTTGGGGGGAAACAGGGTTGGTGAAAAACTGTTTTTT
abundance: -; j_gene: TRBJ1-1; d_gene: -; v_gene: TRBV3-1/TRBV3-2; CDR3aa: CASSPGWWGANTEAFF; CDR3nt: TGTGCCAGCAGCCCCGGATGGTGGGGCGCGAACACTGAAGCTTTCTTT
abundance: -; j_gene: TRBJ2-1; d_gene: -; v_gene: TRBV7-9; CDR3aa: CASRNTGIHEQFF; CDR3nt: TGTGCCAGCAGGAACACAGGGATCCATGAGCAGTTCTTC
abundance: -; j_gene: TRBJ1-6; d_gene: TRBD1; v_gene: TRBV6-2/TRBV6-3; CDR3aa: CASSYRRDRDSPLHF; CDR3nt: TGTGCCAGCAGTTATCGCCGGGACAGGGATTCACCCCTCCACTTT
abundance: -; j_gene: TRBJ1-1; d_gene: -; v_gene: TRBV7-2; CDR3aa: CASSLAPPRAAFF; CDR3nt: TGTGCCAGCAGCTTAGCCCCCCCCAGGGCGGCTTTCTTT
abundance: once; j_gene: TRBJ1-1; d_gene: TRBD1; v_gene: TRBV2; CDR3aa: CASSRDRVALGEAFF; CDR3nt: TGTGCCAGCAGCAGGGACAGGGTTGCCCTAGGGGAAGCTTTCTTT
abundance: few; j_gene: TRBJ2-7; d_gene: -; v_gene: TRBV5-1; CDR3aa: CASSLEGLQYF; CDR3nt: TGCGCCAGCAGCTTGGAGGGGCTGCAGTACTTC
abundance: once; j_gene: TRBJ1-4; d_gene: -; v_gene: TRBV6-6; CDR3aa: CASSRGLLGEKLFF; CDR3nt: TGTGCCAGCAGTAGAGGTCTTCTTGGGGAAAAACTGTTTTTT
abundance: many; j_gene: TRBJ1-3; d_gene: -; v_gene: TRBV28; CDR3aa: CASSRQRKGNTIYF; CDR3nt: TGTGCCAGCAGCCGACAGAGAAAAGGAAACACCATATATTTT
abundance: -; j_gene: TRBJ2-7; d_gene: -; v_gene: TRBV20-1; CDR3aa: CSASSRRGEQYF; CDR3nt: TGCAGTGCTAGTTCACGACGGGGGGAGCAGTACTTC
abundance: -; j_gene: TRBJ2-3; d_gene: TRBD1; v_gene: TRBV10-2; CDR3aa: CASWTGAGWTSTDTQYF; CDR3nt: TGCGCCAGCTGGACAGGGGCGGGGTGGACCTCCACAGATACGCAGTATTTT
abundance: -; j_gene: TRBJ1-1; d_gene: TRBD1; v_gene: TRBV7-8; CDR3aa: CASSLDRVSTEAFF; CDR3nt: TGTGCCAGCAGCTTGGACAGGGTCAGCACTGAAGCTTTCTTT
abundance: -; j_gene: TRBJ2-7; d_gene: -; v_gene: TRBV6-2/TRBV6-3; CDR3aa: CASSFRYEQYF; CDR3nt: TGTGCCAGCAGTTTTAGATACGAGCAGTACTTC
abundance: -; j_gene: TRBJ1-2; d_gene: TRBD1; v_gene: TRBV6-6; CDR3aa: CASSPRGTGGSVDGYTF; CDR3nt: TGTGCCAGCAGTCCTCGGGGGACAGGGGGCTCAGTAGATGGCTACACCTTC
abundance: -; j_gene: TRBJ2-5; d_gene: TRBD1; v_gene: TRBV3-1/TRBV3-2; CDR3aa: CASSQDRQGYQETQYF; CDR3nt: TGTGCCAGCAGCCAAGATCGACAGGGGTACCAAGAGACCCAGTACTTC
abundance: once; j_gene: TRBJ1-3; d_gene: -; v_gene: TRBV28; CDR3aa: CATIRGYSGNTIYF; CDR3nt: TGTGCCACCATCAGGGGTTACTCTGGAAACACCATATATTTT
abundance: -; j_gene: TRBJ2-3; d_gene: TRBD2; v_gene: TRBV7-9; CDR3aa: CASSFSSGGDTQYF; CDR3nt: TGTGCCAGCAGCTTTAGTAGCGGGGGGGATACGCAGTATTTT
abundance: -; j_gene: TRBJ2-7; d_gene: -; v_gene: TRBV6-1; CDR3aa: CASSEAGASYEQYF; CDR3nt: TGTGCCAGCAGTGAAGCGGGGGCCTCCTACGAGCAGTACTTC
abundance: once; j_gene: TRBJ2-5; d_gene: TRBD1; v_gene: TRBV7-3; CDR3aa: CASSLRPRGQGGETQYF; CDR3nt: TGTGCCAGCAGCTTACGGCCTAGGGGACAGGGGGGAGAGACCCAGTACTTC
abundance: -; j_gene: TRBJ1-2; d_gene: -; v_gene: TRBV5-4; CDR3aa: CASSLGRDHGYTF; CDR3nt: TGTGCCAGCAGCTTGGGGCGGGACCATGGCTACACCTTC
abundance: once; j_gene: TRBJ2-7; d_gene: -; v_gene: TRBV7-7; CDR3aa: CASSPRGDSEQYF; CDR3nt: TGTGCCAGCAGCCCAAGGGGGGACAGCGAGCAGTACTTC
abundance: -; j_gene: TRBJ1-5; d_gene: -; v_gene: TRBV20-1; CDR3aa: CSASRSRGNQPQHF; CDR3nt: TGCAGTGCTAGTAGATCAAGGGGAAATCAGCCCCAGCATTTT